Listed below are T cell receptor beta chains from one sample, sequenced in a study of T cell responses to AZD1222 COVID-19 vaccine. Repertoires were generated with immunoSEQ multiplex PCR, while TCRdb's copy carries only in-frame clones and drops some. The sample lists approximately 110,000 clones; 80% to 95% were seen once. The sequencing used peripheral blood, collected 28 days after the second AZD1222 dose. These receptors all stem from an adult who received the AZD1222 COVID-19 vaccine. Each CDR3 is given with its conserved first and last residue. The order of the fields is CDR3 length, clone size, D gene, J gene, V gene, CDR3 protein, CDR3 DNA. D genes are given only for firm matches. Rows give clone size only sometimes, using once, few, many, or a class for an expanded clone.

len: 13; abundance: .; d_gene: .; j_gene: TRBJ2-3; v_gene: TRBV5-5; CDR3aa: CASSLVGTYTQYF; CDR3nt: TGTGCCAGCAGCCTGGTGGGGACTTATACGCAGTATTTT
len: 13; abundance: once; d_gene: TRBD1; j_gene: TRBJ1-1; v_gene: TRBV6-2/TRBV6-3; CDR3aa: CASSTGVVTEAFF; CDR3nt: TGTGCCAGCAGTACAGGGGTGGTGACTGAAGCTTTCTTT
len: 17; abundance: .; d_gene: TRBD1; j_gene: TRBJ1-2; v_gene: TRBV12-5; CDR3aa: CASGLFLQGNNFFGYTF; CDR3nt: TGTGCTAGTGGTTTGTTTCTACAGGGGAATAATTTTTTCGGCTACACCTTC
len: 15; abundance: once; d_gene: TRBD1; j_gene: TRBJ2-3; v_gene: TRBV7-9; CDR3aa: CASSETGQARDTQYF; CDR3nt: TGTGCCAGCAGCGAAACGGGACAGGCAAGGGATACGCAGTATTTT
len: 14; abundance: .; d_gene: .; j_gene: TRBJ2-2; v_gene: TRBV28; CDR3aa: CASRVVRVGGELFF; CDR3nt: TGTGCCAGCAGAGTCGTCAGGGTGGGAGGGGAGCTGTTTTTT
len: 15; abundance: .; d_gene: TRBD1; j_gene: TRBJ1-2; v_gene: TRBV29-1; CDR3aa: CSVELRTTGGDGYTF; CDR3nt: TGCAGCGTTGAACTCAGAACTACAGGGGGTGATGGCTACACCTTC
len: 16; abundance: few; d_gene: .; j_gene: TRBJ1-5; v_gene: TRBV1; CDR3aa: CTSSQDRGEPNQPQHF; CDR3nt: TGCACCAGCAGCCAAGATCGGGGGGAGCCCAATCAGCCCCAGCATTTT
len: 14; abundance: few; d_gene: .; j_gene: TRBJ2-7; v_gene: TRBV7-9; CDR3aa: CASSLALAPYEQYF; CDR3nt: TGTGCCAGCAGCTTAGCCCTGGCCCCCTACGAGCAGTACTTC
len: 15; abundance: .; d_gene: TRBD1; j_gene: TRBJ2-2; v_gene: TRBV6-5; CDR3aa: CASMVDRGLTGELFF; CDR3nt: TGTGCCAGCATGGTAGACAGGGGGCTGACCGGGGAGCTGTTTTTT
len: 14; abundance: .; d_gene: TRBD1; j_gene: TRBJ1-6; v_gene: TRBV28; CDR3aa: CASHPGTANSPLHF; CDR3nt: TGTGCCAGCCATCCGGGGACAGCCAATTCACCCCTCCACTTT
len: 14; abundance: .; d_gene: .; j_gene: TRBJ1-4; v_gene: TRBV4-1; CDR3aa: CASSQDLHGEKLFF; CDR3nt: TGCGCCAGCAGCCAAGATCTCCATGGTGAAAAACTGTTTTTT
len: 12; abundance: .; d_gene: .; j_gene: TRBJ2-3; v_gene: TRBV6-6; CDR3aa: CASSPSTDTQYF; CDR3nt: TGTGCCAGCAGCCCTTCCACAGATACGCAGTATTTT
len: 16; abundance: .; d_gene: TRBD2; j_gene: TRBJ2-1; v_gene: TRBV9; CDR3aa: CASSVELAGLYNEQFF; CDR3nt: TGTGCCAGCAGCGTAGAACTAGCGGGACTCTACAATGAGCAGTTCTTC
len: 13; abundance: once; d_gene: TRBD1; j_gene: TRBJ1-1; v_gene: TRBV6-5; CDR3aa: CASSSTRQGRAFF; CDR3nt: TGTGCCAGCAGTTCAACTCGACAGGGCAGGGCTTTCTTT
len: 15; abundance: .; d_gene: .; j_gene: TRBJ2-2; v_gene: TRBV5-1; CDR3aa: CASSLAGAGAGELFF; CDR3nt: TGCGCCAGCAGCTTGGCGGGGGCTGGGGCCGGGGAGCTGTTTTTT
len: 14; abundance: .; d_gene: .; j_gene: TRBJ1-2; v_gene: TRBV15; CDR3aa: CATSSRTVLYGYTF; CDR3nt: TGTGCCACCAGCAGTCGGACAGTCCTCTATGGCTACACCTTC
len: 15; abundance: .; d_gene: .; j_gene: TRBJ2-7; v_gene: TRBV19; CDR3aa: CASSTPGRSSYEQYF; CDR3nt: TGTGCCAGTAGTACCCCAGGGAGGTCATCCTACGAGCAGTACTTC
len: 15; abundance: .; d_gene: TRBD1; j_gene: TRBJ2-1; v_gene: TRBV18; CDR3aa: CAGSPRTGGGSEQFF; CDR3nt: TGTGCCGGCTCACCTCGGACAGGGGGGGGATCGGAGCAGTTCTTC
len: 15; abundance: .; d_gene: TRBD1; j_gene: TRBJ1-1; v_gene: TRBV19; CDR3aa: CASNSGTGANTEAFF; CDR3nt: TGTGCCAGTAATTCCGGGACAGGGGCCAACACTGAAGCTTTCTTT
len: 16; abundance: .; d_gene: TRBD2; j_gene: TRBJ2-2; v_gene: TRBV24-1; CDR3aa: CATSDVSGVNTGELFF; CDR3nt: TGTGCCACCAGTGATGTTAGCGGGGTGAACACCGGGGAGCTGTTTTTT
len: 17; abundance: .; d_gene: .; j_gene: TRBJ1-4; v_gene: TRBV3-1/TRBV3-2; CDR3aa: CASSPTFGAGSPEKLFF; CDR3nt: TGTGCCAGCAGCCCTACCTTTGGAGCGGGGAGTCCTGAAAAACTGTTTTTT
len: 14; abundance: .; d_gene: .; j_gene: TRBJ2-5; v_gene: TRBV3-1/TRBV3-2; CDR3aa: CASSPVTGHEAQYF; CDR3nt: TGTGCCAGCAGCCCAGTCACAGGGCACGAGGCCCAGTACTTC
len: 13; abundance: once; d_gene: .; j_gene: TRBJ1-2; v_gene: TRBV28; CDR3aa: CASSSPEGPGYTF; CDR3nt: TGTGCCAGCAGCTCCCCGGAGGGCCCGGGCTACACCTTC
len: 19; abundance: .; d_gene: .; j_gene: TRBJ1-2; v_gene: TRBV6-2/TRBV6-3; CDR3aa: CASSYSISGAVGGNYGYTF; CDR3nt: TGTGCCAGCAGTTACTCGATTTCCGGGGCGGTTGGCGGGAACTATGGCTACACCTTC
len: 16; abundance: .; d_gene: TRBD2; j_gene: TRBJ2-1; v_gene: TRBV18; CDR3aa: CASSPLLAGGINEQFF; CDR3nt: TGTGCCAGCTCACCACTACTAGCGGGGGGGATCAATGAGCAGTTCTTC
len: 15; abundance: .; d_gene: .; j_gene: TRBJ2-4; v_gene: TRBV19; CDR3aa: CASSIPGKSENIQYF; CDR3nt: TGTGCCAGTAGTATCCCCGGCAAGTCTGAAAACATTCAGTACTTC
len: 16; abundance: .; d_gene: TRBD2; j_gene: TRBJ2-2; v_gene: TRBV28; CDR3aa: CASRSSSGRSTGELFF; CDR3nt: TGTGCCAGCAGATCCTCTAGCGGGAGAAGCACCGGGGAGCTGTTTTTT
len: 17; abundance: once; d_gene: .; j_gene: TRBJ1-1; v_gene: TRBV7-6; CDR3aa: CASSLFWSGGVNTEAFF; CDR3nt: TGTGCCAGCAGCTTATTCTGGAGTGGCGGAGTGAACACTGAAGCTTTCTTT
len: 16; abundance: .; d_gene: TRBD1; j_gene: TRBJ2-7; v_gene: TRBV5-1; CDR3aa: CASSTSDRSLTYEQYF; CDR3nt: TGCGCCAGCAGCACCTCGGACAGGAGCCTAACCTACGAGCAGTACTTC
len: 14; abundance: .; d_gene: .; j_gene: TRBJ1-3; v_gene: TRBV27; CDR3aa: CASSHMSSGNTIYF; CDR3nt: TGTGCCAGCAGTCATATGAGCTCTGGAAACACCATATATTTT
len: 14; abundance: .; d_gene: TRBD1; j_gene: TRBJ1-1; v_gene: TRBV18; CDR3aa: CASSPGQGVVEAFF; CDR3nt: TGTGCCAGCTCACCAGGACAGGGGGTAGTGGAAGCTTTCTTT
len: 14; abundance: few; d_gene: .; j_gene: TRBJ1-1; v_gene: TRBV28; CDR3aa: CASRNLTRNTEAFF; CDR3nt: TGTGCCAGCAGGAACCTGACTCGGAACACTGAAGCTTTCTTT